What follows describes a single TCR beta chain. Its target is not known. The entry originates in a study of chemoradiotherapy in HPV16-positive cancers. Study-level findings and limits: For HPV16-positive patients, expanding HPV-responsive T cells associated with longer recurrence-free survival.

Samples were taken several times over chemoradiotherapy. CDR3 length: 18 residues. Germline lookup yields CDR1 KGHSH and CDR2 LQKENI. The V and J ends lost 1 base and 5 bases respectively, with 23 bases between them. The protocol was immunoSEQ multiplex PCR, while the TCRdb copy is restricted to in-frame clones and leaves out a portion. This repertoire shows around 33,000 clones, approximately 90% found once; its top ten account for roughly 4.4%. The TCR sequence derives from a human donor with HPV-associated anogenital cancer. Source: blood, taken from a patient who underwent chemoradiotherapy. The gene calls are TRBV18 and TRBJ1-2, with TRBD1 as a possible D gene (5 bases). DNA for the CDR3: TGTGCCAGCTCACCACAGGCGCCAGGGACGGGAGGTAGATATGGCTACACCTTC. It codes for CASSPQAPGTGGRYGYTF.